This T cell receptor (beta chain) was documented in a study of cytomegalovirus exposure and HLA in healthy donors. With 60 Vbeta and 13 Jbeta primers, the PCR was carried out. Some clones are missing from TCRdb's copy, which holds only in-frame ones; the method was immunoSEQ multiplex PCR. The sample contains about 200,000 clones, about 70% of which appear only once. Study-wide results and limits: Donor immune exposure was known only as CMV serostatus. The study labeled under 200 TCR beta chains cytomegalovirus-associated. Prior analysis indicated that the majority of TCR beta V segments exhibited productivity approximately 87% or approximately 30% of the time. Later analysis suggested most CMV-associated TCR beta chains were HLA-restricted.

CDR3 length equals 15 residues. Germline CDR1 GTSNPN, CDR2 SVGIG (reference sequence). As to this clone: Its antigen is not identified.

The gene calls are TRBV30 and TRBJ2-5; 9 bases agree with TRBD1. The J call may be faulty, since TRBJ2-7 better matches the DNA end. This clonotype originated in a woman in her twenties or thirties in good health and CMV-seronegative. The sequencing input was PBMCs. CDR3 protein: CAWRGDRVGRYEQYF. CDR3 nucleotide sequence: TGTGCCTGGAGGGGGGACAGGGTGGGTCGGTACGAGCAGTACTTC.